This TCR beta chain was sequenced in a study of T cell changes during pregnancy in multiple sclerosis. This clone showed up just a few times. Germline V gene lookup returns CDR1 MNHNS and CDR2 SASEGT. This CDR3 has 13 amino acids. Trimming took off 3 bases at V and 6 bases at J, with 9 bases between the two ends. The protocol was immunoSEQ multiplex PCR, while the TCRdb copy is restricted to in-frame clones and leaves out a portion. Of about 56,000 clones listed, about 89% were seen once; the top ten hold more than 1.5%. The chain is built from TRBV6-1 and TRBJ1-5, with a tentative D call TRBD1 (6 bases). The specimen was peripheral blood, collected after pregnancy. The clonotype was recovered from a female donor with multiple sclerosis, enrolled in a pregnancy study. CDR3 DNA: TGTGCCAGCAGTGAGGGGGCGATTCAGCCCCAGCATTTT. Protein sequence: CASSEGAIQPQHF.